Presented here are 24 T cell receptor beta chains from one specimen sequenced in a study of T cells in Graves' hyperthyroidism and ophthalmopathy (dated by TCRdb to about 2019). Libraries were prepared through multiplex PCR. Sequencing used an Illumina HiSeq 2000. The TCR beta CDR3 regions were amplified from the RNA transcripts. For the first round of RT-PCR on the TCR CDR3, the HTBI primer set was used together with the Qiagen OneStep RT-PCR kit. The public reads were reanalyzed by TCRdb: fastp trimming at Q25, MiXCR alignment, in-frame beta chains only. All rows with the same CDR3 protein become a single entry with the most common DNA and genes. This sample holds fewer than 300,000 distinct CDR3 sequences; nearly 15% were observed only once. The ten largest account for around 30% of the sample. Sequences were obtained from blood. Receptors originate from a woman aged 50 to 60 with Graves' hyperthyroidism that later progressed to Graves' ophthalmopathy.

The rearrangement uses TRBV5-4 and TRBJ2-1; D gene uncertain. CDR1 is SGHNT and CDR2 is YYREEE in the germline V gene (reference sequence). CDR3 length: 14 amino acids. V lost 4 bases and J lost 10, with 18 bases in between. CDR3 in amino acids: CASSHNLKAQEQFF. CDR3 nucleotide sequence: TGTGCCAGCAGCCACAACCTCAAGGCACAGGAGCAGTTCTTC. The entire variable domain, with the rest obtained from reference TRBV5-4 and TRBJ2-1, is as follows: ETGVTQSPTHLIKTRGQQVTLRCSSQSGHNTVSWYQQALGQGPQFIFQYYREEENGRGNFPPRFSGLQFPNYSSELNVNALELDDSALYLCASSHNLKAQEQFFGPGTRLTVL.

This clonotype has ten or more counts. CDR3 sequence: CSARDSILDNEQFF. The CDR3 DNA reads TGCAGTGCTCGCGATAGTATATTAGACAATGAGCAGTTCTTC. The gene calls are TRBV20-1 and TRBJ2-1, with unresolved D. V lost 5 bases and J lost 5, with 16 bases in between. Germline V gives CDR1 DFQATT, CDR2 SNEGSKA (reference sequence). The CDR3 runs 14 residues.

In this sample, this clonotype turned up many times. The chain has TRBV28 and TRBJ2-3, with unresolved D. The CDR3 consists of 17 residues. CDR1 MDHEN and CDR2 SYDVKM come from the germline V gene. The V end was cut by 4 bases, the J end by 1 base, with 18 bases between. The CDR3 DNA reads TGTGCCAGCAGTTCGTACCGGGCCTCGGGTGGCACAGATACGCAGTATTTT. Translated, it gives CASSSYRASGGTDTQYF.

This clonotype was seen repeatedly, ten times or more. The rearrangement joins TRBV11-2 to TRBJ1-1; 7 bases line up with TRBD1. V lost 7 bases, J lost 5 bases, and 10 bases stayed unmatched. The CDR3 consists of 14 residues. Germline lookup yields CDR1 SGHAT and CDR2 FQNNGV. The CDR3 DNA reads TGTGCCAGCACCGCAGACAGGGCGCAAACTGAAGCTTTCTTT. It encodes CASTADRAQTEAFF.

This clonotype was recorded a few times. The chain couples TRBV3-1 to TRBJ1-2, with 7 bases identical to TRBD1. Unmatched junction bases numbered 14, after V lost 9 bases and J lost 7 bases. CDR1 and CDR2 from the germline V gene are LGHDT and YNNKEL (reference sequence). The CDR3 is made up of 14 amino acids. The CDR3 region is CASRQEGASSGYTF. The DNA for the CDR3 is TGTGCCAGTAGGCAAGAGGGGGCGTCAAGTGGCTACACCTTC.

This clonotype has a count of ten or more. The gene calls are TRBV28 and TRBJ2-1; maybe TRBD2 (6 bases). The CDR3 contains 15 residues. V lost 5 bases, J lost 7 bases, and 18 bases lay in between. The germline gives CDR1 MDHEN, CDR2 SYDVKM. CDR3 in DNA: TGTGCCAGCAGTACCCCAAGCGGGCCCGGTAATGAGCAGTTCTTC. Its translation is CASSTPSGPGNEQFF.

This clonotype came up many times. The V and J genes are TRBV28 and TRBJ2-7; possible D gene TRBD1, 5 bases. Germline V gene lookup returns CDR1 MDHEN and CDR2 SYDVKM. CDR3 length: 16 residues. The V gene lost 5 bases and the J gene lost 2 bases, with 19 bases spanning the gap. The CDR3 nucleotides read TGTGCCAGCAGTGTACCTCGGCGGCAGGGAACCTACGAGCAGTACTTC. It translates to CASSVPRRQGTYEQYF.

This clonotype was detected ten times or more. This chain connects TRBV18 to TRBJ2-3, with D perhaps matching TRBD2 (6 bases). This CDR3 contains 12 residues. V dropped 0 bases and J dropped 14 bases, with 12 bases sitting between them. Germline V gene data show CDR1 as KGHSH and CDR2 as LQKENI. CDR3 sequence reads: CASSPPLDGGYF. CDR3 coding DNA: TGTGCCAGCTCACCACCTCTAGACGGGGGGTATTTT.

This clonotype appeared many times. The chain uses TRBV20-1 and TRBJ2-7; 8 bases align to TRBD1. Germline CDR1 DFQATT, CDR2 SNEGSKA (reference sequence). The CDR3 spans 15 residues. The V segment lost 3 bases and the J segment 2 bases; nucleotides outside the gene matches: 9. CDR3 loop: CSASDPGGFTYEQYF. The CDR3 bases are TGCAGTGCTAGTGATCCAGGGGGCTTCACCTACGAGCAGTACTTC.

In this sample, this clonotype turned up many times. This CDR3 reads CASSPGTRYFDEQYF. CDR3 in DNA: TGTGCCAGCAGTCCGGGGACCAGATACTTCGACGAGCAGTACTTC. The chain uses TRBV12-3 or TRBV12-4 and TRBJ2-7, with D perhaps TRBD1 or TRBD2 (5 bases each). The CDR3 length is 15 residues. Trimming pared 5 bases from V and 5 bases from J, leaving 19 bases between.

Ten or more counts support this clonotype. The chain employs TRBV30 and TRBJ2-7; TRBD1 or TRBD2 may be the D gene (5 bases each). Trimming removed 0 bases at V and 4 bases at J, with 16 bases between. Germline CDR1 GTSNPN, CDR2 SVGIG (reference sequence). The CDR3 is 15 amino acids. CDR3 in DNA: TGTGCCTGGAGTGTAGTGTGGGACCCGCTATACGAGCAGTACTTC. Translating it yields CAWSVVWDPLYEQYF.

In nucleotides, the CDR3 is TGCGCCAGCAGCCAAGATCGCGACAGCGGGCCCCGCAATGAGCAGTTCTTC. Amino acids: CASSQDRDSGPRNEQFF. V gene TRBV4-1 combines with J gene TRBJ2-1; a weak D match, TRBD2 (6 bases). Trimming removed 0 bases from V and 6 bases from J, with 18 bases in between. This CDR3 contains 17 residues. Per the germline V gene, CDR1 is MGHRA and CDR2 is YSYEKL.

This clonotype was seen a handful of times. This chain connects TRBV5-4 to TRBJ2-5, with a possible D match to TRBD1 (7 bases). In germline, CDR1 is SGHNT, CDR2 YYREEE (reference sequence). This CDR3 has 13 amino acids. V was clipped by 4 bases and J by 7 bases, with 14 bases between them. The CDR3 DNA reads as TGTGCCAGCAGCATAGATCAGGGGGGGACCCAGTACTTC. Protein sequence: CASSIDQGGTQYF. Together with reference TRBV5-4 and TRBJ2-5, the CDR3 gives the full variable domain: ETGVTQSPTHLIKTRGQQVTLRCSSQSGHNTVSWYQQALGQGPQFIFQYYREEENGRGNFPPRFSGLQFPNYSSELNVNALELDDSALYLCASSIDQGGTQYFGPGTRLLVL.

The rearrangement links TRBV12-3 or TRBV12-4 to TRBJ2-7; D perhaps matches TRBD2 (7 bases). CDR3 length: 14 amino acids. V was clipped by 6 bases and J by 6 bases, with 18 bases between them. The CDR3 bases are TGTGCCAGCAGAAGGGGGGGCCCGGGAAGCGAGCAGTACTTC. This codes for CASRRGGPGSEQYF.

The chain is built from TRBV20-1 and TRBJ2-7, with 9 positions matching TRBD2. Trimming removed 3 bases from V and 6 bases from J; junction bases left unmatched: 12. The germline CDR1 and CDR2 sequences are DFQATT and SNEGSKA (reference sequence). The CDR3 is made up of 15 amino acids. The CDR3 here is CSASPLGAGGSEQYF. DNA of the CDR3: TGCAGTGCTAGCCCTCTAGGAGCGGGAGGATCCGAGCAGTACTTC.

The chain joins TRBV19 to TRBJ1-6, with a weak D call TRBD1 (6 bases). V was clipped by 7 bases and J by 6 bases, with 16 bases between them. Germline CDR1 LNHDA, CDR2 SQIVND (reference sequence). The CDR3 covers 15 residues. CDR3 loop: CASTNAGALNSPLHF. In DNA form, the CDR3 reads TGTGCCAGTACCAATGCGGGGGCGCTTAATTCACCCCTCCACTTT.

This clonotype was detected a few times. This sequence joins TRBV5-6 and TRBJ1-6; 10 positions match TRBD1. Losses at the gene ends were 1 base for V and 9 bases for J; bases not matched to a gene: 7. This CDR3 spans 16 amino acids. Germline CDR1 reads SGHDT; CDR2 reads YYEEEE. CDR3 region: CASSLLDRGLGSPLHF. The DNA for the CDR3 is TGTGCCAGCAGCTTGCTCGACAGGGGGCTTGGTTCACCCCTCCACTTT.

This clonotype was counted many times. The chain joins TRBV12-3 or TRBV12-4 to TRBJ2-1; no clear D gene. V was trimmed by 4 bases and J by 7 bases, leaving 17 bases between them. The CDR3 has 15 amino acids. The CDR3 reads CASSSLGRGVNEQFF. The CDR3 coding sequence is TGTGCCAGCAGTTCTCTGGGCCGTGGGGTTAATGAGCAGTTCTTC.

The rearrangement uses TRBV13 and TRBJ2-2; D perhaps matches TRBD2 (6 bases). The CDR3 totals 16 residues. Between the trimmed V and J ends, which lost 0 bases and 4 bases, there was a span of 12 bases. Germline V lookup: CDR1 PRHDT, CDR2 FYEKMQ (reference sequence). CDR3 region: CASSLGGGRSTGELFF. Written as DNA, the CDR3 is TGTGCCAGCAGCTTAGGGGGGGGACGAAGCACCGGGGAGCTGTTTTTT.

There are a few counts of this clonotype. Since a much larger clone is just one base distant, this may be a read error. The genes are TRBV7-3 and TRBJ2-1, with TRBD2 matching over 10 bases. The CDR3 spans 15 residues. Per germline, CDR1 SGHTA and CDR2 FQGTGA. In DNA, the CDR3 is TGTGCCAGCAGCTTCGTAGCGGGAGGCCGGGGTGAGCAGCTCTTC. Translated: CASSFVAGGRGEQLF.

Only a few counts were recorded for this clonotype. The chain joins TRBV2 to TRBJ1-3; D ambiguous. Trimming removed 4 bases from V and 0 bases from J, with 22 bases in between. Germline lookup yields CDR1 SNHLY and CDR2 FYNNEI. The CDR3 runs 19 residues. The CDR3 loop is CASSGTMAYSRGSGNTIYF. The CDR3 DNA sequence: TGTGCCAGCAGTGGGACTATGGCTTACTCGAGAGGCTCTGGAAACACCATATATTTT.

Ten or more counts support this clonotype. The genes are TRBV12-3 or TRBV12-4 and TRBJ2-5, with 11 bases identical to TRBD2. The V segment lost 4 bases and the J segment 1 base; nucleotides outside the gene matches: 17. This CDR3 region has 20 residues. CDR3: CASSSVRVLAGGRGQETQYF. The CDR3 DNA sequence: TGTGCCAGCAGTTCGGTTCGGGTCCTAGCGGGAGGCCGTGGCCAAGAGACCCAGTACTTC.

The CDR3 bases are TGTGCCAGCAGTTTGGACAGGGGATTCTCCTACGAGCAGTACTTC. Translating gives CASSLDRGFSYEQYF. This chain joins TRBV28 and TRBJ2-7; 9 nucleotides agree with TRBD1. Germline CDR1 MDHEN, CDR2 SYDVKM. The CDR3 is 15 residues long. Losses at the gene ends were 3 bases for V and 0 bases for J; bases not matched to a gene: 3.

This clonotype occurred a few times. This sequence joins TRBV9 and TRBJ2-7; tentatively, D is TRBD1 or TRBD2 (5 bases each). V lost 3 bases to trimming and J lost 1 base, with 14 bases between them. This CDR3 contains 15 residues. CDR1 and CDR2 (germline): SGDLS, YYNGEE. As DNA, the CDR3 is TGTGCCAGCAGCGCCGGGGCAGGCCTTTCCTACGAGCAGTACTTC. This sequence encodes CASSAGAGLSYEQYF. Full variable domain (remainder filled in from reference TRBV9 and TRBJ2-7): DSGVTQTPKHLITATGQRVTLRCSPRSGDLSVYWYQQSLDQGLQFLIQYYNGEERAKGNILERFSAQQFPDLHSELNLSSLELGDSALYFCASSAGAGLSYEQYFGPGTRLTVT.